What follows is one TCR beta chain and its context. This sample was taken from a study of T-cell reconstitution after alpha-beta-depleted transplantation in children. CDR1 and CDR2 (germline): SNHLY, FYNNEI. V lost 8 bases and J 1 base, leaving 11 bases between the germline ends. CDR3 length: 13 residues. The TCRbeta library was prepared with unique molecular identifiers. TCRdb called the PCR reads again in MiXCR, with one record for every CDR3 protein. The table includes roughly 300,000 distinct CDR3 sequences, 9.9% detected once. This specimen consisted of PBMCs from the stem cell graft donor, obtained from the stem cell graft. This rearrangement joins TRBV2 to TRBJ1-1; tentative D call: TRBD1 (6 bases). This sequence was found in a human donor who donated a stem cell graft to a child with SCID. DNA for the CDR3: TGTGCCAGCCTTGGACAGAAGAACACTGAAGCTTTCTTT. Translation: CASLGQKNTEAFF.